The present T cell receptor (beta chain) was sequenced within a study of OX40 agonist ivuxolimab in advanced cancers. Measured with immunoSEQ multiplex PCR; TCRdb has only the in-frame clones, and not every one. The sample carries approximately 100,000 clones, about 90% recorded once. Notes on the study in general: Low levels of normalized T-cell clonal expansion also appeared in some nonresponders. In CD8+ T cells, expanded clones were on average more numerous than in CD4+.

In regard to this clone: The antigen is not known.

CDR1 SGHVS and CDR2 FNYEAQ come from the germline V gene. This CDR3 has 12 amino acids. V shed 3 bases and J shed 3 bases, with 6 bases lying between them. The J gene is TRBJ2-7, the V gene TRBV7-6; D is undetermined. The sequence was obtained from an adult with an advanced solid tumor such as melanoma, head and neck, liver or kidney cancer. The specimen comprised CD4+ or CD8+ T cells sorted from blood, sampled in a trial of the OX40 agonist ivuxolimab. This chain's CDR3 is CASSFGLYEQYF. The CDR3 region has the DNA TGTGCCAGCAGCTTTGGTCTCTACGAGCAGTACTTC.